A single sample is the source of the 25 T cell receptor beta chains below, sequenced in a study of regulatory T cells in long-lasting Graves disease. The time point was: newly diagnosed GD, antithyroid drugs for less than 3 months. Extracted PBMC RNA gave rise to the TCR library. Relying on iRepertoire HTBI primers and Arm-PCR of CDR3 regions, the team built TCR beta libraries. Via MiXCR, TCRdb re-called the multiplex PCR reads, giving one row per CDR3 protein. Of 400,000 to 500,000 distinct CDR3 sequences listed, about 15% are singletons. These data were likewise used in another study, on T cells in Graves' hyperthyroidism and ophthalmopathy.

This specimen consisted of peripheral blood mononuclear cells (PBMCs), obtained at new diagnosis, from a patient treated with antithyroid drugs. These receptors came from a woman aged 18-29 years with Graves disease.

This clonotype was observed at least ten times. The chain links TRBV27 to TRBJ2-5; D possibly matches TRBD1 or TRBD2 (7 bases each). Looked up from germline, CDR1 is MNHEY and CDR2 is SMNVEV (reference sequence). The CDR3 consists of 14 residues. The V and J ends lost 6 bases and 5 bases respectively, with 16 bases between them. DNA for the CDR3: TGTGCCAGCAGACCATCAGGGGGGGTCGAGACCCAGTACTTC. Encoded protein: CASRPSGGVETQYF.

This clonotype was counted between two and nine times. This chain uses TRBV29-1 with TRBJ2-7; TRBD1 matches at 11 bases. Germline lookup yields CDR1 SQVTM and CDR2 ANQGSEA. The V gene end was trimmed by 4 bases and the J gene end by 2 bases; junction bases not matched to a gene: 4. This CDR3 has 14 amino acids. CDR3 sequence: CSVGGDRGTYEQYF. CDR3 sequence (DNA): TGCAGCGTTGGAGGGGACAGGGGGACCTACGAGCAGTACTTC.

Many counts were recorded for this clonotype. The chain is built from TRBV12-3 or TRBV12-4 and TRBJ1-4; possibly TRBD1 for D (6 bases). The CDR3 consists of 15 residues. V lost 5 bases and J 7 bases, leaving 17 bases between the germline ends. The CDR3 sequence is CASSQDSARPEKLFF. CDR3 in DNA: TGTGCCAGCAGTCAGGACAGTGCACGTCCTGAAAAACTGTTTTTT.

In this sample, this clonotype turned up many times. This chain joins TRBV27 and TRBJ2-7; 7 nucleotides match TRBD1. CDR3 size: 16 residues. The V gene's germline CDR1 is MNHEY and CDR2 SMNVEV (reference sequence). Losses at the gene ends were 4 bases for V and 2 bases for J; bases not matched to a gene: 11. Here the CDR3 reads CASSSYRGVDTYEQYF. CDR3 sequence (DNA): TGTGCCAGCAGTTCATACAGGGGCGTGGACACCTACGAGCAGTACTTC.

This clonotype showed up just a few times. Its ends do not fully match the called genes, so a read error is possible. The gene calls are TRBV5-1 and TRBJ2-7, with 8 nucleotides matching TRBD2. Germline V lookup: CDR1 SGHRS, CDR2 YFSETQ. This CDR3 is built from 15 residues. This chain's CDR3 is CASSLGLSGIYEQHF. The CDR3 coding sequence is TGCGCCAGCAGCTTGGGCCTTAGCGGGATCTACGAGCAGCACTTC. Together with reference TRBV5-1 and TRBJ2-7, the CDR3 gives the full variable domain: KAGVTQTPRYLIKTRGQQVTLSCSPISGHRSVSWYQQTPGQGLQFLFEYFSETQRNKGNFPGRFSGRQFSNSRSEMNVSTLELGDSALYLCASSLGLSGIYEQHFGPGTRLTVT.

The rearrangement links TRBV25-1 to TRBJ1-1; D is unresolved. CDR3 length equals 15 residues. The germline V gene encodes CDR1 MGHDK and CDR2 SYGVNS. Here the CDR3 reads CAARPHDTWGAEAFF. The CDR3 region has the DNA TGTGCGGCCCGGCCCCATGACACCTGGGGAGCTGAAGCTTTCTTT.

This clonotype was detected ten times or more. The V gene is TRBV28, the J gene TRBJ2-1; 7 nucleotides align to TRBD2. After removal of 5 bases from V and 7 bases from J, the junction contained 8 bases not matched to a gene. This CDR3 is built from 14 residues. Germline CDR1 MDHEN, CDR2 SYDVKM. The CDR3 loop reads CASSVSGVTNEQFF. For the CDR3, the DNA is TGTGCCAGCAGTGTAAGCGGGGTCACTAATGAGCAGTTCTTC.

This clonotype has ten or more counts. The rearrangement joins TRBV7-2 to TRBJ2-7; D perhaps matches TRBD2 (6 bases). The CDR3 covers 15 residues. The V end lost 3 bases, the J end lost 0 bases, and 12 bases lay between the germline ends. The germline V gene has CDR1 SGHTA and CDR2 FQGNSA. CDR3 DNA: TGTGCCAGCAGCTTTACAATCGGGAGCTCCTACGAGCAGTACTTC. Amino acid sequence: CASSFTIGSSYEQYF.

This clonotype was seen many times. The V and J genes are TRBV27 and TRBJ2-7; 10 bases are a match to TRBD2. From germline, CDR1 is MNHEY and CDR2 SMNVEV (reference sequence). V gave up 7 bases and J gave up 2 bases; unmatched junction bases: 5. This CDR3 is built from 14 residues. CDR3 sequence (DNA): TGTGCCAGCAAATCGACTAGCGGGCCCTACGAGCAGTACTTC. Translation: CASKSTSGPYEQYF.

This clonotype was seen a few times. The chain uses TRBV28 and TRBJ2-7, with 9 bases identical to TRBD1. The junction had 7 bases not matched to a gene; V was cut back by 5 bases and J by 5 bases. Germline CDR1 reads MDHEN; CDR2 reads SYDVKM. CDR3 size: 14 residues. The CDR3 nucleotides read TGTGCCAGCAGTGCTGGGACAGGGAGCGACGAGCAGTACTTC. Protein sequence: CASSAGTGSDEQYF.

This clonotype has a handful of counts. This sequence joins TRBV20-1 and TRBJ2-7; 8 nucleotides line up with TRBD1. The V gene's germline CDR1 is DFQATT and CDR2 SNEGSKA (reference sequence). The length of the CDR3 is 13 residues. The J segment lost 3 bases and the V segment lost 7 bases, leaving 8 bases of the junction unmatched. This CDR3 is CSGSTGDGYEQYF. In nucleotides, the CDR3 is TGCAGTGGCTCGACAGGGGATGGCTACGAGCAGTACTTC.

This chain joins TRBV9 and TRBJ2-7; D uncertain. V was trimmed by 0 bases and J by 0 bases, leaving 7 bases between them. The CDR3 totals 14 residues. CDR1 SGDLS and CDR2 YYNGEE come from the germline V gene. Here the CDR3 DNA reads TGTGCCAGCAGCGTAGGTGAGACCTCCTACGAGCAGTACTTC. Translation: CASSVGETSYEQYF.

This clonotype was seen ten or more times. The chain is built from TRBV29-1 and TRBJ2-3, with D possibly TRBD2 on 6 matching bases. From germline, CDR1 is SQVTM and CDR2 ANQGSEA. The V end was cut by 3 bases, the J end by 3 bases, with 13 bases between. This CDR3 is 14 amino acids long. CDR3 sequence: CSVDYGGITDTQYF. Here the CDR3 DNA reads TGCAGCGTTGACTATGGCGGGATAACAGATACGCAGTATTTT.

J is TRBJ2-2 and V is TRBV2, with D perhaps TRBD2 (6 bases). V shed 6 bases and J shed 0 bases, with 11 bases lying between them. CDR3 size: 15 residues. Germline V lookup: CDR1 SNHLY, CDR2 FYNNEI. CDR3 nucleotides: TGTGCCAGCAGCTATTTAGCGGCGAACACCGGGGAGCTGTTTTTT. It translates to CASSYLAANTGELFF. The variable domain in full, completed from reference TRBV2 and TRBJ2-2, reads EPEVTQTPSHQVTQMGQEVILRCVPISNHLYFYWYRQILGQKVEFLVSFYNNEISEKSEIFDDQFSVERPDGSNFTLKIRSTKLEDSAMYFCASSYLAANTGELFFGEGSRLTVL.

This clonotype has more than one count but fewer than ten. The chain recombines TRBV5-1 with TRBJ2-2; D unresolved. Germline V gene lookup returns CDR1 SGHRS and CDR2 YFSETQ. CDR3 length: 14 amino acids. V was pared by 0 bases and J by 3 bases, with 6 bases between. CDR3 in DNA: TGCGCCAGCAGCTTGGACTCTTACACCGGGGAGCTGTTTTTT. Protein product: CASSLDSYTGELFF.

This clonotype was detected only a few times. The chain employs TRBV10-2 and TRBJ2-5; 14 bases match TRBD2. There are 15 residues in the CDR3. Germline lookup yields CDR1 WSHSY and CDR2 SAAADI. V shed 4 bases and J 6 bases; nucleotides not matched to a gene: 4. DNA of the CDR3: TGCGCCAGCAGTGGCGGACTAGCGGGAGGACAGACCCAGTACTTC. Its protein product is CASSGGLAGGQTQYF.

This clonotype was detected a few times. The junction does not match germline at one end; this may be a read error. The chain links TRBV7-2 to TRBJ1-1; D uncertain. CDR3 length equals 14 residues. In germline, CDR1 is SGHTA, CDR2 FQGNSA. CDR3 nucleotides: TGTGCCAGCAGCCCGTGGTCTGACAACACTGAAACTTTCTTT. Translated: CASSPWSDNTETFF.

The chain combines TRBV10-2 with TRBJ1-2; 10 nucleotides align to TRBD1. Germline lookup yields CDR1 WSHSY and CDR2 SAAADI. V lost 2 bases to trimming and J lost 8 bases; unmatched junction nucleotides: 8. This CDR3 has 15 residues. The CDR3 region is CASSERILDRGGYTF. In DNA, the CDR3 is TGCGCCAGCAGTGAGAGGATTTTGGACAGGGGGGGCTACACCTTC.

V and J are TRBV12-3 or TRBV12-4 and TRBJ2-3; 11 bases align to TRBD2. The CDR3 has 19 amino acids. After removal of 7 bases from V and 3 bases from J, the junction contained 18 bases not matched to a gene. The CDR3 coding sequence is TGTGCCAGCACCCAAATCCCCTCGTCACTAGCGGGAGTTACAGATACGCAGTATTTT. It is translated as CASTQIPSSLAGVTDTQYF.

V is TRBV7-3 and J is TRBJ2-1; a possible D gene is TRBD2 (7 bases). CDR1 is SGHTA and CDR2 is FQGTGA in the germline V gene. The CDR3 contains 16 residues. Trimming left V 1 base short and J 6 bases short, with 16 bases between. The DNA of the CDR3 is TGTGCCAGCAGCTTAAATGGGGGGGCGAGGGTCAATGAGCAGTTCTTC. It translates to CASSLNGGARVNEQFF.

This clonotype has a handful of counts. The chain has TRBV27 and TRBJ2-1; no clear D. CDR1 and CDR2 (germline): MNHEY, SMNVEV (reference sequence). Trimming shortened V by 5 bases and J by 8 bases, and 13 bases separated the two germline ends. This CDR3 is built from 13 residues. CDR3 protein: CASSIRDLDEQFF. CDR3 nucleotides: TGTGCCAGCAGTATAAGGGATTTGGATGAGCAGTTCTTC.

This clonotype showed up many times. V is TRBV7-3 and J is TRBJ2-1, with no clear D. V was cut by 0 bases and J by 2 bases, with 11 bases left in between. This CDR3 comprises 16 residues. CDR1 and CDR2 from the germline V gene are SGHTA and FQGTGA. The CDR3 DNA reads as TGTGCCAGCAGCTTAACGAGAGCGAAAACCTACAATGAGCAGTTCTTC. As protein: CASSLTRAKTYNEQFF.

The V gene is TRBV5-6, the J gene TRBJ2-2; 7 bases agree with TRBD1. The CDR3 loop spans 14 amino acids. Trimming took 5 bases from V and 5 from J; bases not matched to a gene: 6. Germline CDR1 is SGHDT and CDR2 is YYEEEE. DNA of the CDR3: TGTGCCAGCAGAGACAGGGCTGGGACCGGGGAGCTGTTTTTT. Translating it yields CASRDRAGTGELFF.

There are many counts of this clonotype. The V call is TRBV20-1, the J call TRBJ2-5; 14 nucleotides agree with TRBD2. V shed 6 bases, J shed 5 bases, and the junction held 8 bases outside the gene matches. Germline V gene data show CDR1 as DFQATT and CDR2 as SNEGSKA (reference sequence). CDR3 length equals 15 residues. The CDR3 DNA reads TGCAGTGCCGAGGGGGGACTAGCGGGAGCGGAGACCCAGTACTTC. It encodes CSAEGGLAGAETQYF.

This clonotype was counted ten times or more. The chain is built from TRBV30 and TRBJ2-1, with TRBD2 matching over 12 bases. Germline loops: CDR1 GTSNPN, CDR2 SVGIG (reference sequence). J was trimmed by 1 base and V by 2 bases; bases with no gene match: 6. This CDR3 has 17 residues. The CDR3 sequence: CAWSPGLAGQSYNEQFF. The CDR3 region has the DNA TGTGCCTGGAGTCCGGGACTAGCGGGCCAATCCTACAATGAGCAGTTCTTC.